This T cell receptor beta chain was recorded in a study of T cell responses to AZD1222 COVID-19 vaccine. Whole-study context: Pooled samples include second doses given at about 4 or 12 weeks.

Profiled with immunoSEQ multiplex PCR; TCRdb holds only in-frame clones, not every one. The data contain 100,000 to 150,000 clones, about 87% of them singletons. The CDR3 covers 12 residues. Deletions cut 6 bases from V and 4 bases from J, with 6 bases between. Germline V lookup: CDR1 MDHEN, CDR2 SYDVKM. In regard to this clone: Its target is not known.

Study conclusions and caveats: The breadth and depth of Spike-specific TCRs increased once two AZD1222 doses had been given.

This receptor was taken from an adult in good health. This chain links TRBV28 with TRBJ1-4, with D hard to call. Sample: peripheral blood, taken on day 0 of AZD1222 vaccination. CDR3 amino acids: CASRLNNEKLFF. The CDR3, as DNA: TGTGCCAGCAGGCTTAATAATGAAAAACTGTTTTTT. Full variable domain (rest looked up from reference TRBV28 and TRBJ1-4): DVKVTQSSRYLVKRTGEKVFLECVQDMDHENMFWYRQDPGLGLRLIYFSYDVKMKEKGDIPEGYSVSREKKERFSLILESASTNQTSMYLCASRLNNEKLFFGSGTQLSVL.